These 8 T cell receptor beta chains share one sample of origin, sequenced in a study of shared clonotypes between healthy human individuals. CD45RO-negative CD8 cells positively selected for CCR7 made up the naive population, which excluded terminally differentiated effector memory CD45RA+ cells. TCRdb's copy holds only in-frame clones and misses some; the assay was immunoSEQ multiplex PCR. This sample has about 2 million clones, with around 96% found just once. Sequenced material: naive CD8+ T cells sorted from blood. The receptors originated from a man aged 18 to 29 in good health.

The V call is TRBV5-5, the J call TRBJ2-7, with a tentative D call TRBD1 (6 bases). The CDR3 has 16 residues. The germline V gene encodes CDR1 SGHKS and CDR2 YYEKEE (reference sequence). Between the trimmed V and J ends, which lost 4 bases and 2 bases, there was a span of 19 bases. CDR3 in DNA: TGTGCCAGCAGCCCAGGCAGGGGCCCTAAGACCTACGAGCAGTACTTC. Its protein is CASSPGRGPKTYEQYF.

This chain connects TRBV5-6 to TRBJ1-2; TRBD1 aligns across 9 bases. Germline values: CDR1 SGHDT, CDR2 YYEEEE. The ends lost 2 bases at V and 8 bases at J; junction bases unmatched: 13. This CDR3 spans 16 amino acids. The CDR3 loop is CASSFSIGQGLQGYTF. CDR3 coding DNA: TGTGCCAGCAGCTTCAGTATCGGACAGGGGCTTCAGGGCTACACCTTC.

The chain couples TRBV5-5 to TRBJ2-2; D call uncertain. The germline V gene has CDR1 SGHKS and CDR2 YYEKEE (reference sequence). Trimming shortened V by 8 bases and J by 0 bases, and 8 bases separated the two germline ends. The CDR3 contains 13 residues. The CDR3 here is CASTDPNTGELFF. In nucleotides, the CDR3 is TGTGCCAGTACCGACCCGAACACCGGGGAGCTGTTTTTT. Together with reference TRBV5-5 and TRBJ2-2, the CDR3 gives the full variable domain: DAGVTQSPTHLIKTRGQQVTLRCSPISGHKSVSWYQQVLGQGPQFIFQYYEKEERGRGNFPDRFSARQFPNYSSELNVNALLLGDSALYLCASTDPNTGELFFGEGSRLTVL.

This chain connects TRBV29-1 to TRBJ2-2; D gene unclear. V was pared by 6 bases and J by 2 bases, with 10 bases between. This CDR3 region has 13 residues. The germline CDR1 and CDR2 sequences are SQVTM and ANQGSEA. CDR3 in DNA: TGCAGCGTAAAGTGGCTTAACACCGGGGAGCTGTTTTTT. Translated, it gives CSVKWLNTGELFF.

This clone appeared once. The CDR3 here is CASRPPGQATGELFF. Written as DNA, the CDR3 is TGTGCCAGCAGACCTCCGGGACAGGCCACCGGGGAGCTGTTTTTT. This chain joins TRBV7-9 and TRBJ2-2; 8 bases match TRBD1. The V gene's germline CDR1 is SEHNR and CDR2 FQNEAQ (reference sequence). CDR3 length: 15 residues. The V and J ends lost 6 bases and 4 bases, in that order; junction bases with no gene match: 7.

A remark on this clone: This sample also contains other DNA sequences that code for the same CDR3. The rearrangement uses TRBV6-5 and TRBJ2-7; no firm D call. V shed 0 bases and J shed 5 bases, with 2 bases lying between them. The CDR3 totals 11 residues. CDR1 and CDR2 (germline): MNHEY, SVGAGI. CDR3 in DNA: TGTGCCAGCAGTTACTCGAACGAGCAGTACTTC. Its translation is CASSYSNEQYF.

The rearrangement joins TRBV9 to TRBJ2-5; D perhaps matches TRBD2 (7 bases). Germline V gives CDR1 SGDLS, CDR2 YYNGEE. The CDR3 consists of 14 residues. Trimming removed 3 bases at V and 5 bases at J, with 14 bases between. CDR3 residues: CASSASGEGETQYF. CDR3 DNA: TGTGCCAGCAGCGCTTCAGGGGAGGGCGAGACCCAGTACTTC.

The sample holds one count of this clone. The J gene is TRBJ1-2, the V gene TRBV9, with 7 bases matching TRBD1. Germline lookup yields CDR1 SGDLS and CDR2 YYNGEE. The CDR3 loop spans 16 amino acids. V lost 5 bases and J lost 0; bases outside the gene matches: 10. The CDR3: CASSFSGTVANYGYTF. The DNA of the CDR3 is TGTGCCAGCAGTTTTTCCGGGACAGTGGCTAACTATGGCTACACCTTC. The whole variable domain, remainder taken from reference TRBV9 and TRBJ1-2, is DSGVTQTPKHLITATGQRVTLRCSPRSGDLSVYWYQQSLDQGLQFLIQYYNGEERAKGNILERFSAQQFPDLHSELNLSSLELGDSALYFCASSFSGTVANYGYTFGSGTRLTVV.